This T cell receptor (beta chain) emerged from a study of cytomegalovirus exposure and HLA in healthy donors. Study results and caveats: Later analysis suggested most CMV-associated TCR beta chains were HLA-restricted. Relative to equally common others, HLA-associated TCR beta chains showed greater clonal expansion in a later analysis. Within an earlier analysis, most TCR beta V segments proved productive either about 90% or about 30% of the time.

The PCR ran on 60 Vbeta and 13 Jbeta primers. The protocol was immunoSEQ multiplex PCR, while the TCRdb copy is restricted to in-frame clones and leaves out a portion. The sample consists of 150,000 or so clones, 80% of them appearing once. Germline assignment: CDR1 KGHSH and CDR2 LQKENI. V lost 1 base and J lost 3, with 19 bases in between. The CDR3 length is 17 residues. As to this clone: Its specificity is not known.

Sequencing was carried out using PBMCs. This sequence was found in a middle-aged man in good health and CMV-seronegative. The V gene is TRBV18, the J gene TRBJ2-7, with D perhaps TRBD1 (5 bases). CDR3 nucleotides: TGTGCCAGCTCACCACGGGCAGGGTTGGTAGGGGACTACGAGCAGTACTTC. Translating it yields CASSPRAGLVGDYEQYF.